Presented here are 9 T cell receptor beta chains from one specimen sequenced in a study of T cell repertoires in cytomegalovirus infection. Via MiXCR, TCRdb re-called the reads, giving one row per CDR3 protein. The sample includes tens of thousands of distinct CDR3 sequences, 15% to 25% of them seen just once. The antigens of these receptors remain unknown. The sample here was CD8+ T cells from cultured PBMCs, taken from culture after CMV antigen stimulation. The receptors were sampled from a human donor in good health (CMV status not recorded). Some clones in this sample may be carry-over from other donors' samples.

This clonotype has a handful of counts. This chain connects TRBV20-1 to TRBJ2-1; 9 bases line up with TRBD2. The CDR3 spans 14 residues. The ends lost 5 bases at V and 7 bases at J; junction bases unmatched: 9. CDR1 is DFQATT, CDR2 SNEGSKA, per germline (reference sequence). The CDR3 DNA follows: TGCAGTGCTTTAAGCGGGGGGCCTGGGAATGAGCAGTTCTTC. This encodes CSALSGGPGNEQFF.

As to this clonotype: Germline and junction disagree at one end, which may indicate a read error. The J gene is TRBJ2-1, the V gene TRBV7-2; D unclear. Per germline, CDR1 SGHTA and CDR2 FQGNSA. CDR3 length equals 14 residues. The CDR3 region is CASRSAARYNEQFF. DNA of the CDR3: TGTGCAAGCAGATCTGCCGCACGCTACAATGAGCAGTTCTTC. Drawing the rest from reference TRBV7-2 and TRBJ2-1, the complete variable domain is GAGVSQSPSNKVTEKGKDVELRCDPISGHTALYWYRQSLGQGLEFLIYFQGNSAPDKSGLPSDRFSAERTGGSVSTLTIQRTQQEDSAVYLCASRSAARYNEQFFGPGTRLTVL.

This clonotype appeared a few times. This rearrangement joins TRBV6-1 to TRBJ2-4, with D possibly being TRBD1 (5 bases). The CDR3 runs to 14 residues. Germline CDR1 reads MNHNS; CDR2 reads SASEGT. V was clipped by 7 bases and J by 8 bases, with 18 bases between them. CDR3 residues: CASKGFRDRDIQYF. The DNA for the CDR3 is TGTGCCAGCAAAGGGTTCAGGGATAGGGACATTCAGTACTTC.

This clonotype has a handful of counts. The J gene is TRBJ1-5, the V gene TRBV12-3 or TRBV12-4; 8 nucleotides line up with TRBD1. The junction had 6 bases not matched to a gene; V was cut back by 8 bases and J by 6 bases. The CDR3 spans 13 residues. CDR3 amino acids: CASGQGGAQPQHF. DNA of the CDR3: TGTGCCAGCGGACAGGGTGGGGCTCAGCCCCAGCATTTT.

The table lists this clonotype with a few counts. The chain recombines TRBV7-2 with TRBJ2-2; D is perhaps TRBD1 or TRBD2 (5 bases each). Trimming took off 6 bases at V and 4 bases at J, with 12 bases between the two ends. CDR3 size: 14 residues. CDR1 and CDR2 from the germline V gene are SGHTA and FQGNSA. DNA of the CDR3: TGTGCCAGCAGTTCGAGGGGTTTCACCGGGGAGCTGTTTTTT. Translated, it gives CASSSRGFTGELFF.

Only a few counts were recorded for this clonotype. V usage is TRBV6-5 and J usage is TRBJ2-3; TRBD2 agrees at 10 bases. The CDR3 totals 16 residues. The germline V gene has CDR1 MNHEY and CDR2 SVGAGI. V gave up 0 bases and J gave up 4 bases; unmatched junction bases: 4. The CDR3 DNA reads as TGTGCCAGCAGTTACTCCCCTAGCGGGAGATCAGATACGCAGTATTTT. It encodes CASSYSPSGRSDTQYF.

CDR3 sequence (DNA): TGTGCCAGCAGCGAAGCCGGGACAGGGAGCTACGAGCAGTACTTC. Its translation: CASSEAGTGSYEQYF. V and J are TRBV9 and TRBJ2-7, with 9 bases identical to TRBD1. This CDR3 is built from 15 residues. Per the germline V gene, CDR1 is SGDLS and CDR2 is YYNGEE. The junction had 7 bases not matched to a gene; V was cut back by 3 bases and J by 3 bases.

This clonotype occurred a few times. V and J are TRBV6-1 and TRBJ2-1; 11 bases align to TRBD2. V trimming: 3 bases; J trimming: 6 bases; junction bases outside the gene matches: 4. Germline values: CDR1 MNHNS, CDR2 SASEGT. CDR3 length equals 15 residues. CDR3 coding DNA: TGTGCCAGCAGTGACCTAGCGGGGGGTGGCAATGAGCAGTTCTTC. This encodes CASSDLAGGGNEQFF.

The chain combines TRBV7-2 with TRBJ2-7; D not certain. V dropped 0 bases and J dropped 6 bases, with 9 bases sitting between them. Germline values: CDR1 SGHTA, CDR2 FQGNSA. CDR3 length equals 13 residues. The CDR3: CASSLAYGSEQYF. CDR3 coding DNA: TGTGCCAGCAGCTTAGCATACGGCTCCGAGCAGTACTTC.